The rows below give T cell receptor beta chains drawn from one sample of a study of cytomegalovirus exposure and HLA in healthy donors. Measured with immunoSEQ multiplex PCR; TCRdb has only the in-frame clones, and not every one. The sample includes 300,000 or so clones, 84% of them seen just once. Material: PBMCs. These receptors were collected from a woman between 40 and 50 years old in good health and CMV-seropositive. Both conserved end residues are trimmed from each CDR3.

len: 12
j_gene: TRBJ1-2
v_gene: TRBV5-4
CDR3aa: ASSPPGQNYGYT

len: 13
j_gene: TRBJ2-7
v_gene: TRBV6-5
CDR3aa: ASSYTAGGPYEQY

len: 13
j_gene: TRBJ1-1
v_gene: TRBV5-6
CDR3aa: ASSTGQGADTEAF

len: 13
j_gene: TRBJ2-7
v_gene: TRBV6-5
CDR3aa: ASSSELAGYYEQY

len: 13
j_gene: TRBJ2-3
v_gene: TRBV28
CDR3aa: ASSSGLAGPDTQY

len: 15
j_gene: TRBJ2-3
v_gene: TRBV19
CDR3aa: ASSIGLEREDTDTQY

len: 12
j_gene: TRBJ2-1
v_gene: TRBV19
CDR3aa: ASSIDAGPSMQF

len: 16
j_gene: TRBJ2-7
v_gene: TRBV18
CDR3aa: ASSLTLHRDRGSYEQY

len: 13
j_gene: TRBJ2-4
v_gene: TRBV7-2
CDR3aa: ASSPGGLAKNIQY

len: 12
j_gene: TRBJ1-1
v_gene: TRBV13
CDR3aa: ASSPRLGGTEAF

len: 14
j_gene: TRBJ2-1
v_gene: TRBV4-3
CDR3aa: ASSPRKREGYNEQF

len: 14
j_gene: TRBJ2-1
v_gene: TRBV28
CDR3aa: ASSSGTGRGGNEQF

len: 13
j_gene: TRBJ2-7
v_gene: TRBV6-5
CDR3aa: ASRPGTGRYYEQY

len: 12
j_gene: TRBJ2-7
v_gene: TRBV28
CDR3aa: ASSLPYRSYEQY

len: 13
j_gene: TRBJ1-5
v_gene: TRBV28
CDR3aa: ASSQGQGIGQPQH

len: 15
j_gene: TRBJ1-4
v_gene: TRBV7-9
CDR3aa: ASSLMETGTGSEKLF

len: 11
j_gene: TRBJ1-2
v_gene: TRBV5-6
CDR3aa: ASRTEGAGGYT

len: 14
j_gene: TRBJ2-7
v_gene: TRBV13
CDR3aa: ASSLNHRDNRVEQY

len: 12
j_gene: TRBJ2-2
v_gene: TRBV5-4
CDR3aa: ASSTSGNTGELF

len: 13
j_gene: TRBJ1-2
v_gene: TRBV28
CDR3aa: ASSSLGLPPGGYT

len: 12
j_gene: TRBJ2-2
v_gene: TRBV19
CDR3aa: ASSIVRGTGELF

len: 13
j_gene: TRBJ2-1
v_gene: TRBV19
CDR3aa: ASIPSSGNYNEQF

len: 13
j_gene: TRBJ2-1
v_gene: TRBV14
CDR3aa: ASSPHIAGAGEQF

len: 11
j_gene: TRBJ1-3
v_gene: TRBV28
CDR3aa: ASSHDSENTIY

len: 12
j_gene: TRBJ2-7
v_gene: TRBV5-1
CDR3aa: ASSLALAGSEQY

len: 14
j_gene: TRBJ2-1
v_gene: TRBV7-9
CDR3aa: ASSKGLADSYNEQF